The entry below describes one T cell receptor beta chain. Its antigen is as yet unknown. Stated treatment: roughly 20 received Ad26.COV2.S at low or high dose, single or two shots; about 5 received placebo; per-sample allocation not given. The study sampled participants on day 63 after the first vaccine or placebo injection. In the vaccine, an Ad26 vector expressed the SARS-CoV-2 spike of the Wuhan strain. Profiling relied on immunoSEQ multiplex PCR, and the TCRdb table lists in-frame clones only, not all of them. Of 240,000 or so clones listed, approximately 90% are singletons. The data stem from a study of Ad26.COV2.S vaccination and SARS-CoV-2 variants. Study overall: The authors gave Ad26.COV2.S intramuscularly, either once or twice 56 days apart.

The length of the CDR3 is 17 residues. The V end was cut by 0 bases, the J end by 1 base, with 16 bases between. Germline CDR1 and CDR2: SGDLS and YYNGEE. Study-level results: People given the vaccine had a wider spike-specific TCR breadth than placebo recipients did.

The sequences come from peripheral blood, collected in a trial of Ad26.COV2.S vaccine versus placebo. The source of this sequence is a person aged 18-60 years who received the Ad26.COV2.S COVID-19 vaccine or a placebo. The chain links TRBV9 to TRBJ1-2; a possible D gene is TRBD1 (6 bases). The CDR3 nucleotides read TGTGCCAGCAGCGTAGAGCCGAGGGGGGCCGTTAACTATGGCTACACCTTC. It translates to CASSVEPRGAVNYGYTF.